What follows is one TCR beta chain and its context. Profiling relied on immunoSEQ multiplex PCR, and the TCRdb table lists in-frame clones only, not all of them. The repertoire holds tens of thousands of clones, with around 89% as singletons. The record originates from a study of blood T cell repertoires in COVID-19. Study details: The United States, Italy and Spain were the sources of the acute and convalescent COVID-19 samples.

J gave up 7 bases and V 5 bases, and 11 bases lay outside the gene matches. CDR1 is SEHNR and CDR2 is FQNEAQ in the germline V gene (reference sequence). The CDR3 runs 15 residues. The source is a human donor in a cohort sampled during active COVID-19. Sequences were obtained from peripheral blood. V usage is TRBV7-9 and J usage is TRBJ1-5, with TRBD1 matching over 7 bases. The CDR3 protein is CASSPTGSVTQPQHF. CDR3 sequence (DNA): TGTGCCAGCAGCCCGACAGGGAGTGTGACCCAGCCCCAGCATTTT. Using reference TRBV7-9 and TRBJ1-5 for the parts outside the CDR3, the full variable domain is DTGVSQNPRHKITKRGQNVTFRCDPISEHNRLYWYRQTLGQGPEFLTYFQNEAQLEKSRLLSDRFSAERPKGSFSTLEIQRTEQGDSAMYLCASSPTGSVTQPQHFGDGTRLSIL.